A selection of T cell receptor beta chains follows, all from one sample in a study of cytomegalovirus exposure and HLA in healthy donors. Sequenced by immunoSEQ multiplex PCR; TCRdb stores in-frame clones only, minus some. The table includes around 190,000 clones, approximately 82% detected once. Material for sequencing was PBMCs. These receptors originate from a girl aged 2-9 years in good health and CMV-seropositive. The CDR3 runs from the conserved cysteine through the conserved F or W. The order of the fields is J gene, V gene, D gene, clone size, CDR3 protein, CDR3 DNA. D genes are given only for firm matches. Size is stated for part of the rows, as once, few or many counts, or as a class when the clone is expanded.

j_call: TRBJ1-5; v_call: TRBV25-1; d_call: -; clone_size: -; cdr3_aa: CASSAVGQNSNQPQHF; cdr3_nt: TGTGCCAGCAGTGCAGTTGGACAGAATAGCAATCAGCCCCAGCATTTT
j_call: TRBJ2-2; v_call: TRBV27; d_call: TRBD2; clone_size: -; cdr3_aa: CASSVGLVGDTGELFF; cdr3_nt: TGTGCCAGCAGTGTAGGACTAGTGGGTGACACCGGGGAGCTGTTTTTT
j_call: TRBJ2-7; v_call: TRBV2; d_call: -; clone_size: -; cdr3_aa: CASSEKTSRTYEQYF; cdr3_nt: TGTGCCAGCAGTGAAAAAACTAGCAGAACCTACGAGCAGTACTTC
j_call: TRBJ1-1; v_call: TRBV19; d_call: TRBD1; clone_size: -; cdr3_aa: CASSILFGTGLTEAFF; cdr3_nt: TGTGCCAGTAGTATACTCTTCGGGACAGGCTTGACTGAAGCTTTCTTT
j_call: TRBJ2-7; v_call: TRBV7-3; d_call: TRBD2; clone_size: once; cdr3_aa: CASSVYAGVEQYF; cdr3_nt: TGTGCCAGCAGCGTTTATGCGGGGGTTGAGCAGTACTTC
j_call: TRBJ1-1; v_call: TRBV2; d_call: -; clone_size: -; cdr3_aa: CASNNFDTEAFF; cdr3_nt: TGTGCCAGCAACAATTTTGACACTGAAGCTTTCTTT
j_call: TRBJ2-5; v_call: TRBV6-1; d_call: TRBD2; clone_size: -; cdr3_aa: CASSDQSGRGPETQYF; cdr3_nt: TGTGCCAGCAGTGATCAGAGCGGGAGAGGGCCAGAGACCCAGTACTTC
j_call: TRBJ1-2; v_call: TRBV30; d_call: -; clone_size: -; cdr3_aa: CAWSVPFPVRYTF; cdr3_nt: TGTGCCTGGAGTGTTCCGTTCCCCGTCCGCTACACCTTC
j_call: TRBJ1-4; v_call: TRBV2; d_call: -; clone_size: -; cdr3_aa: CASVIRVRTEKLFF; cdr3_nt: TGTGCCAGCGTAATCAGGGTGAGGACTGAAAAACTGTTTTTT
j_call: TRBJ2-1; v_call: TRBV5-8; d_call: -; clone_size: -; cdr3_aa: CASTPVISPSNEQFF; cdr3_nt: TGTGCCAGCACCCCGGTGATATCTCCGTCTAATGAGCAGTTCTTC
j_call: TRBJ2-1; v_call: TRBV28; d_call: TRBD2; clone_size: -; cdr3_aa: CASSLWSGSWVPDNEQFF; cdr3_nt: TGTGCCAGCAGTTTGTGGAGCGGGAGTTGGGTACCGGACAATGAGCAGTTCTTC
j_call: TRBJ2-6; v_call: TRBV7-3; d_call: -; clone_size: -; cdr3_aa: CASSPNSPLGANVLTF; cdr3_nt: TGTGCCAGCAGCCCCAACTCCCCTCTTGGGGCCAACGTCCTGACTTTC
j_call: TRBJ2-7; v_call: TRBV10-2; d_call: -; clone_size: -; cdr3_aa: CASSGYGEQYF; cdr3_nt: TGCGCCAGCAGTGGGTACGGGGAGCAGTACTTC
j_call: TRBJ2-7; v_call: TRBV4-1; d_call: -; clone_size: once; cdr3_aa: CASSFPPYEQYF; cdr3_nt: TGCGCCAGCAGCTTCCCCCCCTACGAGCAGTACTTC
j_call: TRBJ2-2; v_call: TRBV5-1; d_call: -; clone_size: -; cdr3_aa: CASSPGSGSSGELFF; cdr3_nt: TGCGCCAGCAGCCCCGGGTCAGGGTCGTCCGGGGAGCTGTTTTTT
j_call: TRBJ1-2; v_call: TRBV4-2; d_call: -; clone_size: -; cdr3_aa: CASSQDRGLQDYGYTF; cdr3_nt: TGTGCCAGCAGCCAAGACAGGGGATTGCAGGATTATGGCTACACCTTC
j_call: TRBJ1-3; v_call: TRBV15; d_call: -; clone_size: -; cdr3_aa: CATSSSVGNTIYF; cdr3_nt: TGTGCCACCAGCAGTTCGGTTGGAAACACCATATATTTT
j_call: TRBJ2-1; v_call: TRBV4-1; d_call: -; clone_size: once; cdr3_aa: CASSQEELIRKQFF; cdr3_nt: TGCGCCAGCAGCCAAGAAGAGTTGATTCGAAAGCAGTTCTTC
j_call: TRBJ1-1; v_call: TRBV5-1; d_call: TRBD1; clone_size: -; cdr3_aa: CASTTTGANTEAFF; cdr3_nt: TGCGCCAGCACCACAACAGGGGCTAACACTGAAGCTTTCTTT
j_call: TRBJ2-3; v_call: TRBV30; d_call: -; clone_size: -; cdr3_aa: CAWSVTLDTQYF; cdr3_nt: TGTGCCTGGAGTGTTACTTTAGATACGCAGTATTTT
j_call: TRBJ1-4; v_call: TRBV27; d_call: -; clone_size: -; cdr3_aa: CASSPGQFNEKLFF; cdr3_nt: TGTGCCAGCAGTCCAGGACAGTTTAATGAAAAACTGTTTTTT
j_call: TRBJ2-1; v_call: TRBV27; d_call: -; clone_size: -; cdr3_aa: CASSTDSRGEQFF; cdr3_nt: TGTGCCAGCAGTACTGATTCCAGGGGTGAGCAGTTCTTC
j_call: TRBJ2-5; v_call: TRBV5-4; d_call: -; clone_size: -; cdr3_aa: CASSLGQQETQYF; cdr3_nt: TGTGCCAGCAGCTTGGGCCAGCAAGAGACCCAGTACTTC
j_call: TRBJ2-3; v_call: TRBV2; d_call: TRBD2; clone_size: -; cdr3_aa: CASSRTSGRVSQYF; cdr3_nt: TGTGCCAGCTCCCGGACTAGCGGGAGGGTTTCGCAGTATTTT
j_call: TRBJ2-7; v_call: TRBV14; d_call: -; clone_size: -; cdr3_aa: CASSQDTAGYEQYF; cdr3_nt: TGTGCCAGCAGCCAAGATACGGCGGGCTACGAGCAGTACTTC
j_call: TRBJ1-1; v_call: TRBV21-1; d_call: -; clone_size: -; cdr3_aa: CASSKRDTEAFF; cdr3_nt: TGTGCCAGCAGCAAGCGAGACACTGAAGCTTTCTTT
j_call: TRBJ2-7; v_call: TRBV5-1; d_call: TRBD1; clone_size: -; cdr3_aa: CASTSRGWDEQYF; cdr3_nt: TGCGCCAGCACCTCCAGGGGGTGGGACGAGCAGTACTTC
j_call: TRBJ1-3; v_call: TRBV19; d_call: -; clone_size: -; cdr3_aa: CASHPTGGPGNTIYF; cdr3_nt: TGTGCCAGCCACCCCACCGGGGGGCCTGGAAACACCATATATTTT
j_call: TRBJ2-3; v_call: TRBV12-5; d_call: -; clone_size: -; cdr3_aa: CASGPRKRVVDTQYF; cdr3_nt: TGTGCTAGTGGCCCCAGGAAGCGGGTAGTTGATACGCAGTATTTT
j_call: TRBJ1-2; v_call: TRBV12-5; d_call: -; clone_size: -; cdr3_aa: CASAVERTLYGYTF; cdr3_nt: TGTGCTAGTGCCGTGGAGCGGACTCTCTATGGCTACACCTTC
j_call: TRBJ1-1; v_call: TRBV10-3; d_call: -; clone_size: -; cdr3_aa: CAISDWQAIRNTEAFF; cdr3_nt: TGTGCCATCAGTGACTGGCAGGCCATTAGGAACACTGAAGCTTTCTTT
j_call: TRBJ2-3; v_call: TRBV28; d_call: TRBD2; clone_size: once; cdr3_aa: CASSRGGNRVPSGDTQYF; cdr3_nt: TGTGCCAGCAGTCGGGGGGGAAACAGGGTCCCAAGTGGAGATACGCAGTATTTT
j_call: TRBJ1-2; v_call: TRBV5-1; d_call: -; clone_size: -; cdr3_aa: CASSLGGQANYGYTF; cdr3_nt: TGCGCCAGCAGCTTGGGAGGGCAAGCTAACTATGGCTACACCTTC
j_call: TRBJ2-6; v_call: TRBV7-3; d_call: -; clone_size: -; cdr3_aa: CASSFTFSGANVLTF; cdr3_nt: TGTGCCAGCAGCTTCACTTTCTCTGGGGCCAACGTCCTGACTTTC
j_call: TRBJ1-2; v_call: TRBV4-1; d_call: -; clone_size: once; cdr3_aa: CASSQREGSSYGYTF; cdr3_nt: TGCGCCAGCAGCCAGAGGGAGGGATCTTCCTATGGCTACACCTTC
j_call: TRBJ2-7; v_call: TRBV30; d_call: -; clone_size: -; cdr3_aa: CAWGGQTYEQYF; cdr3_nt: TGTGCCTGGGGCGGCCAAACCTACGAGCAGTACTTC
j_call: TRBJ2-7; v_call: TRBV7-8; d_call: TRBD1; clone_size: -; cdr3_aa: CASTNRGQGNREQYF; cdr3_nt: TGTGCCAGCACCAACAGGGGGCAAGGTAATCGCGAGCAGTACTTC
j_call: TRBJ1-2; v_call: TRBV5-1; d_call: -; clone_size: -; cdr3_aa: CASSLLEANYGYTF; cdr3_nt: TGCGCCAGCAGCTTGTTAGAGGCTAACTATGGCTACACCTTC
j_call: TRBJ1-5; v_call: TRBV6-5; d_call: -; clone_size: once; cdr3_aa: CASSRQATSNQPQHF; cdr3_nt: TGTGCCAGCAGTCGACAGGCAACGAGCAATCAGCCCCAGCATTTT
j_call: TRBJ1-3; v_call: TRBV5-1; d_call: TRBD1; clone_size: -; cdr3_aa: CASSQIPTGPGGNTIYF; cdr3_nt: TGCGCCAGCAGCCAAATACCGACAGGGCCAGGCGGAAACACCATATATTTT
j_call: TRBJ2-1; v_call: TRBV2; d_call: TRBD2; clone_size: -; cdr3_aa: CASSESRLANEQFF; cdr3_nt: TGTGCCAGCAGTGAGTCGAGACTAGCGAACGAGCAGTTCTTC
j_call: TRBJ1-1; v_call: TRBV6-1; d_call: TRBD1; clone_size: few; cdr3_aa: CGAERRGKNTEAFF; cdr3_nt: TGTGGCGCGGAGCGCAGGGGGAAGAACACTGAAGCTTTCTTT
j_call: TRBJ2-7; v_call: TRBV29-1; d_call: TRBD2; clone_size: -; cdr3_aa: CSVAGTSGSGSYEQYF; cdr3_nt: TGCAGCGTGGCCGGGACTAGCGGGAGCGGGTCCTACGAGCAGTACTTC
j_call: TRBJ2-1; v_call: TRBV11-2; d_call: -; clone_size: -; cdr3_aa: CASSLSSGIRDEQFF; cdr3_nt: TGTGCCAGCAGCTTGTCTTCCGGGATTCGCGATGAGCAGTTCTTC
j_call: TRBJ1-2; v_call: TRBV6-5; d_call: -; clone_size: -; cdr3_aa: CASSPGGLGYTF; cdr3_nt: TGTGCCAGCAGCCCGGGGGGGCTCGGCTACACCTTC
j_call: TRBJ2-1; v_call: TRBV5-6; d_call: TRBD2; clone_size: -; cdr3_aa: CASSHRLARVYNEQFF; cdr3_nt: TGTGCCAGCAGCCACCGACTAGCGAGGGTTTACAATGAGCAGTTCTTC
j_call: TRBJ1-1; v_call: TRBV15; d_call: -; clone_size: -; cdr3_aa: CATSRERQIMNTEAFF; cdr3_nt: TGTGCCACCAGCAGAGAACGACAGATCATGAACACTGAAGCTTTCTTT